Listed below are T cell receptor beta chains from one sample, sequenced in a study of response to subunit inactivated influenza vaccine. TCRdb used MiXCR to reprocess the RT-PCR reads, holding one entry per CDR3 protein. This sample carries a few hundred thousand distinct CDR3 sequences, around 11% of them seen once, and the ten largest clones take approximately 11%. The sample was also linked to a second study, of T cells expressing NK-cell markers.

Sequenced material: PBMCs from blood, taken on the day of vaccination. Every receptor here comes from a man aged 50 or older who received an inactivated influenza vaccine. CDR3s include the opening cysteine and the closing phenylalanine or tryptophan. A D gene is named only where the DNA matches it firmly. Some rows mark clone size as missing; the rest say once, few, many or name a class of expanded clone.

CDR3 DNA: TGCAGCGTTGCAGGCGGTTCGGGGCTGAGCAATCAGCCCCAGCATTTT; CDR3 protein: CSVAGGSGLSNQPQHF; V gene: TRBV29-1; D gene: -; clone size: -; J gene: TRBJ1-5
CDR3 DNA: TGTGCCAGCACCCCAGCCGGGACTAGCGGGGCCTACAATGAGCAGTTCTTC; CDR3 protein: CASTPAGTSGAYNEQFF; V gene: TRBV4-2; D gene: TRBD2; clone size: -; J gene: TRBJ2-1
CDR3 DNA: TGTGCCAGCAGTGCTAACCCGGGACAGGGGGCGCTTGGCTACACCTTC; CDR3 protein: CASSANPGQGALGYTF; V gene: TRBV9; D gene: TRBD1; clone size: few; J gene: TRBJ1-2
CDR3 DNA: TGTGCCAGCAGCTTAGGGGACAGGGGGCTTCGAGAGACCCAGTACTTC; CDR3 protein: CASSLGDRGLRETQYF; V gene: TRBV7-9; D gene: TRBD1; clone size: -; J gene: TRBJ2-5
CDR3 DNA: TGTGCCAGCAGTGGGTTTAAAGTGTTTAGCGGCTATGGCTACACCTTC; CDR3 protein: CASSGFKVFSGYGYTF; V gene: TRBV6-1; D gene: -; clone size: -; J gene: TRBJ1-2
CDR3 DNA: TGTGCCAGCTCACCAGCTAACAGGGGTGGCTACACCTTC; CDR3 protein: CASSPANRGGYTF; V gene: TRBV18; D gene: TRBD1; clone size: -; J gene: TRBJ1-2
CDR3 DNA: TGTGCCAGCAGCCAAACGGCGGGAAGCTCCTACGAGCAGTACTTC; CDR3 protein: CASSQTAGSSYEQYF; V gene: TRBV4-2; D gene: -; clone size: few; J gene: TRBJ2-7
CDR3 DNA: TGCGCCAGCAGCTTGTACGGGACAGGGAAAACAAATACGCAGTATTTT; CDR3 protein: CASSLYGTGKTNTQYF; V gene: TRBV5-1; D gene: TRBD1; clone size: -; J gene: TRBJ2-3
CDR3 DNA: TGCAGTGCTAACCCGAACAGGGGGGAGACCCAGTACTTC; CDR3 protein: CSANPNRGETQYF; V gene: TRBV20-1; D gene: TRBD1; clone size: few; J gene: TRBJ2-5
CDR3 DNA: TGTGCCAGCAGCCAGGGGAAGAGTCAGCCCCAGCATTTT; CDR3 protein: CASSQGKSQPQHF; V gene: TRBV6-2/TRBV6-3; D gene: -; clone size: -; J gene: TRBJ1-5
CDR3 DNA: TGTGCCAGCAGCTTAGATTCAAGGAGCGGCTACACCTTC; CDR3 protein: CASSLDSRSGYTF; V gene: TRBV7-2; D gene: -; clone size: -; J gene: TRBJ1-2
CDR3 DNA: TGTGCCACCAGCAGAGAAGCGGGGGGGCGGATCAGTGAGCAGTTCTTC; CDR3 protein: CATSREAGGRISEQFF; V gene: TRBV15; D gene: TRBD2; clone size: -; J gene: TRBJ2-1
CDR3 DNA: TGTGCCAGCAGCCACTTACAGGGGTCCGCTGAAGCTTTCTTT; CDR3 protein: CASSHLQGSAEAFF; V gene: TRBV6-2/TRBV6-3; D gene: TRBD1; clone size: once; J gene: TRBJ1-1
CDR3 DNA: TGTGCCACCAGTGATTTAGGTAGCGGGGGAGACAATGAGCAGTTCTTC; CDR3 protein: CATSDLGSGGDNEQFF; V gene: TRBV24-1; D gene: TRBD2; clone size: -; J gene: TRBJ2-1
CDR3 DNA: TGTGCCAGCAGTTACTCGGGCTCCTACAATGAGCAGTTCTTC; CDR3 protein: CASSYSGSYNEQFF; V gene: TRBV6-2/TRBV6-3; D gene: -; clone size: many; J gene: TRBJ2-1
CDR3 DNA: TGTGCCAGCAGTGGGGGGGCGGGGTCCAGCACAGATACGCAGTATTTT; CDR3 protein: CASSGGAGSSTDTQYF; V gene: TRBV25-1; D gene: -; clone size: -; J gene: TRBJ2-3
CDR3 DNA: TGCGCCAGCAGCTCCCAAGGGTCGAATGAGCAGTTCTTC; CDR3 protein: CASSSQGSNEQFF; V gene: TRBV5-1; D gene: -; clone size: -; J gene: TRBJ2-1
CDR3 DNA: TGTGCCAGCAGTTACTTATCCGGGGCCAACGTCCTGACTTTC; CDR3 protein: CASSYLSGANVLTF; V gene: TRBV6-5; D gene: -; clone size: -; J gene: TRBJ2-6
CDR3 DNA: TGTGCCAGCAGTTTCCCCGGCGGTAGGCGGGAGCAGTACTTC; CDR3 protein: CASSFPGGRREQYF; V gene: TRBV28; D gene: -; clone size: -; J gene: TRBJ2-7
CDR3 DNA: TGTGCCAGCAGCCGGGGTCCAGCAACAGATACGCAGTATTTT; CDR3 protein: CASSRGPATDTQYF; V gene: TRBV7-2; D gene: -; clone size: few; J gene: TRBJ2-3
CDR3 DNA: TGTGCCAGTAGTATGGAGGCGAATTGGGGATCCGAGCAGTACTTC; CDR3 protein: CASSMEANWGSEQYF; V gene: TRBV19; D gene: -; clone size: few; J gene: TRBJ2-7
CDR3 DNA: TGTGCCAGCAGTCGGGACAGGGAAACCTACAATGAGCAGTTCTTC; CDR3 protein: CASSRDRETYNEQFF; V gene: TRBV28; D gene: TRBD1; clone size: -; J gene: TRBJ2-1
CDR3 DNA: TGTGCCAGCAGTCCACGACAGCGGGGGGCCTACGAGCAGTACTTC; CDR3 protein: CASSPRQRGAYEQYF; V gene: TRBV12-3/TRBV12-4; D gene: TRBD2; clone size: -; J gene: TRBJ2-7
CDR3 DNA: TGCGCCAGCAGCCAGCGTCTACAGGGAGGAGTAGACGAGCAGTACTTC; CDR3 protein: CASSQRLQGGVDEQYF; V gene: TRBV4-3; D gene: -; clone size: few; J gene: TRBJ2-7
CDR3 DNA: TGTGCCAGCAGCGTATGGACTAGTGATCCCAAAGAGCAGTTCTTC; CDR3 protein: CASSVWTSDPKEQFF; V gene: TRBV7-9; D gene: TRBD2; clone size: -; J gene: TRBJ2-1
CDR3 DNA: TGTGCCTGGAGCCCGGGACATCCTACAAACTATGGCTACACCTTC; CDR3 protein: CAWSPGHPTNYGYTF; V gene: TRBV30; D gene: -; clone size: few; J gene: TRBJ1-2
CDR3 DNA: TGTGCCAGCGTTGAGGACAGGAACACTGAAGCTTTCTTT; CDR3 protein: CASVEDRNTEAFF; V gene: TRBV2; D gene: -; clone size: -; J gene: TRBJ1-1
CDR3 DNA: TGTGCCAGCAGTTTGGCTAGCGGGAGAGATACGCAGTATTTT; CDR3 protein: CASSLASGRDTQYF; V gene: TRBV28; D gene: TRBD2; clone size: few; J gene: TRBJ2-3
CDR3 DNA: TGTGCCATCAGTGGGGGGACAAACTACGAGCAGTACTTC; CDR3 protein: CAISGGTNYEQYF; V gene: TRBV10-3; D gene: -; clone size: few; J gene: TRBJ2-7
CDR3 DNA: TGTGCCAGCAGCCACCTGAGAGACGCGGGGAGACCATACTTC; CDR3 protein: CASSHLRDAGRPYF; V gene: TRBV3-1; D gene: -; clone size: -; J gene: TRBJ2-5
CDR3 DNA: TGTGCCTGGAGCTCAGGGGATTTTCGGCCCCAGCATTTT; CDR3 protein: CAWSSGDFRPQHF; V gene: TRBV30; D gene: -; clone size: -; J gene: TRBJ1-5
CDR3 DNA: TGTGCCAGCAGCCAAGTTTTAGGAGGGAGGGAGCAGTACTTC; CDR3 protein: CASSQVLGGREQYF; V gene: TRBV3-1; D gene: -; clone size: few; J gene: TRBJ2-7
CDR3 DNA: TGCGCCAGCAGCTTGAATGGGCCAATGGAGGATGGCTACACCTTC; CDR3 protein: CASSLNGPMEDGYTF; V gene: TRBV5-1; D gene: -; clone size: few; J gene: TRBJ1-2
CDR3 DNA: TGTGCCAGCAGCCGATCATCGGCCCCGGAGACCCAGTACTTC; CDR3 protein: CASSRSSAPETQYF; V gene: TRBV28; D gene: -; clone size: -; J gene: TRBJ2-5
CDR3 DNA: TGTGCCAGCAGTCGGCGAGGACAGGGCAGTCAGCCCCAGCATTTT; CDR3 protein: CASSRRGQGSQPQHF; V gene: TRBV28; D gene: TRBD1; clone size: few; J gene: TRBJ1-5
CDR3 DNA: TGTGCCAGCAGACCGATCTCGGACAGACGCTCACCCCTCCACTTT; CDR3 protein: CASRPISDRRSPLHF; V gene: TRBV27; D gene: -; clone size: few; J gene: TRBJ1-6
CDR3 DNA: TGCAGTGCTAGTCGCTGGACTAGCGGGGGGGCCCGGCAAGAGACCCAGTACTTC; CDR3 protein: CSASRWTSGGARQETQYF; V gene: TRBV20-1; D gene: TRBD2; clone size: few; J gene: TRBJ2-5
CDR3 DNA: TGTGCCAGCTGCCGGACTAGCGGGAGAGACTTATACAATGAGCAGTTCTTC; CDR3 protein: CASCRTSGRDLYNEQFF; V gene: TRBV3-1; D gene: TRBD2; clone size: -; J gene: TRBJ2-1
CDR3 DNA: TGTGCCAGCAGCGAAGGGGGGGGGAACACCGGGGAGCTGTTTTTT; CDR3 protein: CASSEGGGNTGELFF; V gene: TRBV5-4; D gene: -; clone size: few; J gene: TRBJ2-2
CDR3 DNA: TGTGCCAGCAGCCAGGACAGATCCTACGAGCAGTACTTC; CDR3 protein: CASSQDRSYEQYF; V gene: TRBV14; D gene: -; clone size: many; J gene: TRBJ2-7
CDR3 DNA: TGTGCCAGCACCCCTACCCAGGGCGGCCCCTACGAGCAGTACTTC; CDR3 protein: CASTPTQGGPYEQYF; V gene: TRBV6-2/TRBV6-3; D gene: -; clone size: few; J gene: TRBJ2-7
CDR3 DNA: TGCGCCAGCAGCCTCTGGGCCGTGGCGGGAAGTGCAAATGAGCAGTTCTTC; CDR3 protein: CASSLWAVAGSANEQFF; V gene: TRBV5-1; D gene: -; clone size: once; J gene: TRBJ2-1
CDR3 DNA: TGCGCCAGCAGCTTGGACCTCCCCGCGACTAGGGAAAAACTGTTTTTT; CDR3 protein: CASSLDLPATREKLFF; V gene: TRBV5-1; D gene: -; clone size: -; J gene: TRBJ1-4
CDR3 DNA: TGTGCCAGCAGCTTAAATACGGGAGGTCTTACCGGGGAGCTGTTTTTT; CDR3 protein: CASSLNTGGLTGELFF; V gene: TRBV7-8; D gene: TRBD2; clone size: few; J gene: TRBJ2-2
CDR3 DNA: TGTGCCAATAGGGACTCCACGGGAGATACGCAGTATTTT; CDR3 protein: CANRDSTGDTQYF; V gene: TRBV28; D gene: -; clone size: few; J gene: TRBJ2-3
CDR3 DNA: TGTGCCAGCAGTTACTCTAGCGGGAGCCCCAATGAGCAGTTCTTC; CDR3 protein: CASSYSSGSPNEQFF; V gene: TRBV6-2/TRBV6-3; D gene: TRBD2; clone size: -; J gene: TRBJ2-1